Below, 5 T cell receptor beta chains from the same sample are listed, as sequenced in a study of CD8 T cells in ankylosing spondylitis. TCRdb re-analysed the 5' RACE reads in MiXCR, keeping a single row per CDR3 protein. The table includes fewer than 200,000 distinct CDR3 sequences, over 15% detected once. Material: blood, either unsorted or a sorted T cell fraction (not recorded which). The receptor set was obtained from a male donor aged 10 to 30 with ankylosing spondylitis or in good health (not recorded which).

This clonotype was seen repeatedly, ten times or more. CDR3 region: CASSLEGDRAGETQYF. The CDR3 bases are TGCGCCAGCAGCCTTGAAGGGGACAGGGCAGGAGAGACCCAGTACTTC. V and J are TRBV4-1 and TRBJ2-5; TRBD1 matches at 9 bases. The junction had 10 bases not matched to a gene; V was cut back by 4 bases and J by 4 bases. Germline CDR1 and CDR2: MGHRA and YSYEKL. The CDR3 has 16 residues.

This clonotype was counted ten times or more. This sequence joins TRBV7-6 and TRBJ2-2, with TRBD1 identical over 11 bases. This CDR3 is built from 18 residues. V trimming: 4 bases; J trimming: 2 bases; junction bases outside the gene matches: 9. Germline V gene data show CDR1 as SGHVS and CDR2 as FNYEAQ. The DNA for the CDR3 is TGTGCCAGCAGCTCAACCGTTGGACAGGGGGCTAACACCGGGGAGCTGTTTTTT. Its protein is CASSSTVGQGANTGELFF.

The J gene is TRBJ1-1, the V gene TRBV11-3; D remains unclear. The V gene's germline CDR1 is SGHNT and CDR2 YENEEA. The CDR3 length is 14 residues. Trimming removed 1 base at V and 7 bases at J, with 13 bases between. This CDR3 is CASSLVKGSGEAFF. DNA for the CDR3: TGTGCCAGCAGCTTAGTTAAGGGAAGTGGTGAAGCTTTCTTT.

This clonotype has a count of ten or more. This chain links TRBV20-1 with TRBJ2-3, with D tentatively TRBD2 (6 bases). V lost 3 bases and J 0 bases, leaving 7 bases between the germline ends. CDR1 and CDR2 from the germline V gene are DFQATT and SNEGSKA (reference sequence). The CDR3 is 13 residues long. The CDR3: CSASGTSTDTQYF. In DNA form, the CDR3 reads TGCAGTGCTAGCGGGACTAGCACAGATACGCAGTATTTT.

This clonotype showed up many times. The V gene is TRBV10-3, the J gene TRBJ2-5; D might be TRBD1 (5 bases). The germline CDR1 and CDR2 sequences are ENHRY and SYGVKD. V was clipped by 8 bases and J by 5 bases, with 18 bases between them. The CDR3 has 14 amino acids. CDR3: CAIGQGIGRETQYF. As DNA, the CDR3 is TGTGCCATCGGCCAGGGTATCGGCCGTGAGACCCAGTACTTC.